This is a list of T cell receptor beta chains from one sample in a study of blood T cell repertoires in COVID-19. Sequencing was performed with immunoSEQ multiplex PCR; in TCRdb, only in-frame clones are kept and a portion is missing. The sample holds about 480,000 clones; 70% to 90% are singletons and the top ten take 7.8%. Sequenced material: peripheral blood. Every receptor here comes from a woman in her 50s with COVID-19, enrolled during active disease. CDR3s include the opening cysteine and the closing phenylalanine or tryptophan. D genes are given only for firm matches. Clone size is not always given. Where it is, it says once, few, many or a class for expanded clones.

v_gene	j_gene	d_gene	abundance	CDR3aa	CDR3nt
TRBV11-2	TRBJ2-7	.	.	CASSHGTRASYEQYF	TGTGCCAGCAGCCACGGGACTCGTGCCTCCTACGAGCAGTACTTC
TRBV30	TRBJ1-5	TRBD1	.	CAWRTGASNQPQHF	TGTGCCTGGAGGACAGGGGCTAGCAATCAGCCCCAGCATTTT
TRBV30	TRBJ1-1	.	.	CAWRPGLVNTEAFF	TGTGCCTGGAGACCGGGACTGGTGAACACTGAAGCTTTCTTT
TRBV19	TRBJ2-3	TRBD2	.	CASTPPLGRGEVGSDTQYF	TGTGCCAGTACCCCCCCCTTGGGGCGGGGGGAAGTGGGCTCAGATACGCAGTATTTT
TRBV19	TRBJ2-3	TRBD1	.	CASGQGSTDTQYF	TGTGCCAGTGGACAGGGGAGCACAGATACGCAGTATTTT
TRBV5-1	TRBJ2-5	.	.	CASSLAGLGETQYF	TGCGCCAGCAGCTTGGCAGGGTTGGGAGAGACCCAGTACTTC
TRBV6-5	TRBJ1-6	TRBD1	.	CASSRGDRGNSPLHF	TGTGCCAGCAGTCGGGGTGACAGGGGGAATTCACCCCTCCACTTT
TRBV3-1/TRBV3-2	TRBJ1-1	.	few	CASSGTGTRTEAFF	TGTGCCAGCAGCGGCACAGGGACGCGGACTGAAGCTTTCTTT
TRBV9	TRBJ2-3	.	.	CASSDGRGDTQYF	TGTGCCAGCAGCGATGGGAGAGGAGATACGCAGTATTTT
TRBV7-6	TRBJ2-5	TRBD2	.	CASSLPTSGGLGTQYF	TGTGCCAGCAGCCTACCGACTAGCGGGGGCCTCGGGACCCAGTACTTC
TRBV11-2	TRBJ2-7	TRBD1	few	CASSSGTDLREQYF	TGTGCCAGCAGCTCCGGGACAGATTTACGAGAGCAGTACTTC
TRBV29-1	TRBJ2-3	.	.	CSTRTGTDTQYF	TGCAGCACCCGGACAGGCACAGATACGCAGTATTTT
TRBV27	TRBJ1-5	.	.	CASSFDTTSNQPQHF	TGTGCCAGCAGTTTCGACACCACCTCTAATCAGCCCCAGCATTTT
TRBV7-9	TRBJ1-2	TRBD1	many	CASSIGQGGYGYTF	TGTGCCAGCAGCATCGGACAGGGGGGGTATGGCTACACCTTC
TRBV5-1	TRBJ2-7	.	few	CASSSPSYEQYF	TGCGCCAGCAGCTCTCCCTCCTACGAGCAGTACTTC
TRBV5-1	TRBJ2-7	TRBD1	few	CASSFGDRTYEQYF	TGCGCCAGCAGCTTTGGGGACAGGACCTACGAGCAGTACTTC
TRBV2	TRBJ1-3	.	.	CASRGDTIYF	TGTGCCAGCCGGGGGGACACCATATATTTT
TRBV15	TRBJ1-1	.	.	CATSRPETGVEAFF	TGTGCCACCAGCAGACCCGAGACGGGGGTTGAAGCTTTCTTT
TRBV6-2/TRBV6-3	TRBJ2-5	.	.	CASSYSGPQETQYF	TGTGCCAGCAGTTACTCGGGGCCTCAAGAGACCCAGTACTTC
TRBV28	TRBJ2-2	TRBD1	.	CASRDRETLYLTGELFF	TGTGCCAGCAGGGACAGGGAAACCCTATACCTCACCGGGGAGCTGTTTTTT
TRBV7-9	TRBJ2-1	.	once	CASSPMDSAYNEQFF	TGTGCCAGCAGCCCAATGGACAGTGCCTACAATGAGCAGTTCTTC
TRBV3-1/TRBV3-2	TRBJ2-1	.	.	CASSFRDSSYNEQFF	TGTGCCAGCAGCTTCCGGGATAGCTCCTACAATGAGCAGTTCTTC
TRBV24-1	TRBJ2-1	TRBD1	.	CATSREGQGEQFF	TGTGCCACCAGTAGAGAAGGACAGGGAGAGCAGTTCTTC
TRBV6-5	TRBJ2-3	.	.	CASSYSRLATDTQYF	TGTGCCAGCAGTTACTCGCGGCTAGCAACAGATACGCAGTATTTT
TRBV3-1/TRBV3-2	TRBJ1-6	TRBD1	once	CASSQRDSWDSPLHF	TGTGCCAGCAGCCAGCGGGACAGTTGGGATTCACCCCTCCACTTT
TRBV5-1	TRBJ2-7	TRBD1	.	CASSLGQGPYEQYF	TGCGCCAGCAGCCTCGGACAGGGACCCTACGAGCAGTACTTC
TRBV5-6	TRBJ2-1	.	.	CASSSMEDFTYNEQFF	TGTGCCAGCAGCTCTATGGAGGACTTCACTTACAATGAGCAGTTCTTC
TRBV19	TRBJ2-7	TRBD1	.	CASSITGGFGPEQYF	TGTGCCAGTAGCATCACAGGGGGCTTCGGGCCCGAGCAGTACTTC
TRBV18	TRBJ1-1	.	.	CASSQGQNTEAFF	TGTGCCAGCTCCCAGGGGCAGAACACTGAAGCTTTCTTT
TRBV7-9	TRBJ2-3	.	.	CASSLASNTDTQYF	TGTGCCAGCAGCTTAGCGTCCAACACAGATACGCAGTATTTT
TRBV5-1	TRBJ2-2	.	.	CASSPLAQSNTGELFF	TGCGCCAGCAGCCCCCTAGCGCAATCGAACACCGGGGAGCTGTTTTTT
TRBV4-2	TRBJ2-7	TRBD2	.	CASSQDRSGEYEQYF	TGTGCCAGCAGCCAAGACCGCAGCGGGGAATACGAGCAGTACTTC
TRBV10-2	TRBJ2-3	.	once	CASIKGPQRRTDTQYF	TGCGCCAGCATTAAAGGCCCTCAGCGACGCACAGATACGCAGTATTTT
TRBV5-4	TRBJ2-3	TRBD1	.	CAGKQGPSTDTQYF	TGTGCCGGGAAACAGGGGCCTAGCACAGATACGCAGTATTTT
TRBV10-3	TRBJ2-5	.	once	CAISESGGEETQYF	TGTGCCATCAGTGAGTCGGGGGGAGAAGAGACCCAGTACTTC
TRBV6-5	TRBJ2-5	TRBD1	.	CASNRGETQYF	TGTGCCAGCAACAGGGGAGAGACCCAGTACTTC
TRBV15	TRBJ2-1	TRBD2	.	CATSRPGTSGGYNEQFF	TGTGCCACCAGCAGACCCGGGACTAGCGGGGGGTATAATGAGCAGTTCTTC
TRBV19	TRBJ1-2	TRBD1	.	CASSSGTGANYGYTF	TGTGCCAGTAGTTCCGGGACAGGAGCTAACTATGGCTACACCTTC
TRBV2	TRBJ2-3	TRBD2	.	CASSERGLPTDTQYF	TGTGCCAGCAGTGAAAGGGGACTACCCACAGATACGCAGTATTTT
TRBV10-3	TRBJ2-7	.	.	CASRGNEPYEQYF	TGTGCCTCGAGGGGGAACGAGCCCTACGAGCAGTACTTC
TRBV2	TRBJ1-2	.	.	CASSGVPPGGYGYTF	TGTGCCAGCAGTGGGGTTCCCCCCGGGGGCTATGGCTACACCTTC
TRBV30	TRBJ2-3	TRBD2	.	CAWSVGGGLGTDTQYF	TGTGCCTGGAGTGTAGGCGGGGGACTGGGCACAGATACGCAGTATTTT
TRBV27	TRBJ1-5	.	.	CASSFEGYGQPQHF	TGTGCCAGCAGTTTTGAGGGATACGGGCAGCCCCAGCATTTT
TRBV5-1	TRBJ2-5	.	.	CASSLSGYQETQYF	TGCGCCAGCAGCTTGTCGGGGTACCAAGAGACCCAGTACTTC
TRBV3-1/TRBV3-2	TRBJ2-3	TRBD2	few	CASSPGTSGPSTQYF	TGTGCCAGCAGCCCGGGGACTAGCGGTCCAAGTACGCAGTATTTT
TRBV5-6	TRBJ1-1	.	.	CASSLGSTEAFF	TGTGCCAGCAGCTTGGGTAGCACTGAAGCTTTCTTT